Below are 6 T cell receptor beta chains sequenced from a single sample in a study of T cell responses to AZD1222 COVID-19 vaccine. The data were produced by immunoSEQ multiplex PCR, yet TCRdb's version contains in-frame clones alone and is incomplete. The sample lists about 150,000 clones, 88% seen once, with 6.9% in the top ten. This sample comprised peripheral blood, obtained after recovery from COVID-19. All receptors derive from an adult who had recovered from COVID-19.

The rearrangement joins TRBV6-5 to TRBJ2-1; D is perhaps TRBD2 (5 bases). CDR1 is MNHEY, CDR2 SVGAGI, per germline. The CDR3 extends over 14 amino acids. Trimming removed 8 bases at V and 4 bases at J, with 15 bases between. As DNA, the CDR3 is TGTGCCAGCTACGGGATAGGGCCTTACAATGAGCAGTTCTTC. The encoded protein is CASYGIGPYNEQFF.

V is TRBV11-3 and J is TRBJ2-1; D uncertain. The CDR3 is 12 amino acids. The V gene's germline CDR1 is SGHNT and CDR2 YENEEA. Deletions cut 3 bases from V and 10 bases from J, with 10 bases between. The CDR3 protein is CASSFRDGEQFF. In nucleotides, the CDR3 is TGTGCCAGCAGCTTCCGCGACGGGGAGCAGTTCTTC. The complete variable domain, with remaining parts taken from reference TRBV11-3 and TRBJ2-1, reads EAGVVQSPRYKIIEKKQPVAFWCNPISGHNTLYWYLQNLGQGPELLIRYENEEAVDDSQLPKDRFSAERLKGVDSTLKIQPAELGDSAVYLCASSFRDGEQFFGPGTRLTVL.

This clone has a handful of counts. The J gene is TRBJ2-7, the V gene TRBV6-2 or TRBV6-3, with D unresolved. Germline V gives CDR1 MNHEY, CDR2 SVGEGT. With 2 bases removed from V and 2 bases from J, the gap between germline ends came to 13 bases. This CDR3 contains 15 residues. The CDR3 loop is CASSYAADTAYEQYF. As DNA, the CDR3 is TGTGCCAGCAGTTACGCAGCAGACACTGCCTACGAGCAGTACTTC.

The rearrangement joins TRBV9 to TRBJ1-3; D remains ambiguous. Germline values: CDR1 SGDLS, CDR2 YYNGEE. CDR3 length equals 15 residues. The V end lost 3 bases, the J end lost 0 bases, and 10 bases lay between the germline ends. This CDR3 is CASSAPGYSGNTIYF. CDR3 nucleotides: TGTGCCAGCAGCGCCCCGGGCTACTCTGGAAACACCATATATTTT.

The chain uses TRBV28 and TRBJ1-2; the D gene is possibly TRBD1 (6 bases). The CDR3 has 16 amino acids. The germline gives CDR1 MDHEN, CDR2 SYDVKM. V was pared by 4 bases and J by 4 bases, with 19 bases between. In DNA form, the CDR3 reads TGTGCCAGCAGTTCGGGGACATCAGAATTGCTCTATGGCTACACCTTC. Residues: CASSSGTSELLYGYTF.

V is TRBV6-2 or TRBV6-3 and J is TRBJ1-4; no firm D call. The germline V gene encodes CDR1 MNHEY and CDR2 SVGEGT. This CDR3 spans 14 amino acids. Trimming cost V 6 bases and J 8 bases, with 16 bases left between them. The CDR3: CASSQDALGEKLFF. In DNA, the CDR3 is TGTGCCAGCAGCCAGGACGCTCTCGGGGAAAAACTGTTTTTT.